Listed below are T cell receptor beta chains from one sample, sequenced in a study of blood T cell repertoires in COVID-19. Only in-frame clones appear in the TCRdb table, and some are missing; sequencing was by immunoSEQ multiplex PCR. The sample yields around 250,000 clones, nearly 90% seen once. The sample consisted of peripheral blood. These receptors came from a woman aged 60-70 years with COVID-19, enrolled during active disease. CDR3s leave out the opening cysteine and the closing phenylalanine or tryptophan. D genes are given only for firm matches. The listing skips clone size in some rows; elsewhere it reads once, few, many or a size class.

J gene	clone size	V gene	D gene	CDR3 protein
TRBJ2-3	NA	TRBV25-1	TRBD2	ASSELSGGTDTQY
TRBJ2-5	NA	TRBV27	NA	ASSSVRGETQY
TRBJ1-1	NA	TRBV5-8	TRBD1	ASSPYRGEVNTEAF
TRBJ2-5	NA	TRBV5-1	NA	ASSPARLETQY
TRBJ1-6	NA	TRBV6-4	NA	ASRRDTSSYNSPLH
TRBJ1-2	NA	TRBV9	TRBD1	ASSSFLGQGANYGYT
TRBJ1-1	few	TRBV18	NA	ASSPRGGNTEAF
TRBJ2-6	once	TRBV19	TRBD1	ASKKDRGTESSGANVLT
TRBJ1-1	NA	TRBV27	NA	ASYPADFSPVRTF
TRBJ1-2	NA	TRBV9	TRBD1	ASSPRTGGMFYGYT
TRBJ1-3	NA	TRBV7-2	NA	ASSPSRPPGNRPGNTIY
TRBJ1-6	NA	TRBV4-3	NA	ASSQEGLGTNNSPLH
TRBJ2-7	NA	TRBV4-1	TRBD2	ASSFGLAGGYEQY
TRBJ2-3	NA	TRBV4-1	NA	ASSHPRGGTDTQY
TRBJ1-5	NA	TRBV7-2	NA	ASSLELTRGPQH
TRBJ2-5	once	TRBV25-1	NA	ASSETGLETQY
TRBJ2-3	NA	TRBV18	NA	ASSPRLAITDTQY
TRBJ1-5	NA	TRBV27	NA	ASSREGSTWAQPQH
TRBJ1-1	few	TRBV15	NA	ATSTEIIGITEAF
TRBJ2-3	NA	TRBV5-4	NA	ASRLEGRRGGTQY
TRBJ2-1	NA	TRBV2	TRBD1	ASSETGTGVVDEQF
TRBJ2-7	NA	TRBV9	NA	ASSVDRGYEQY
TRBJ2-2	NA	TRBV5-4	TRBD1	ASSFLDRAPTGELF
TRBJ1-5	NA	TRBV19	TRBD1	ASSTYDTTGGGLSNQPQH
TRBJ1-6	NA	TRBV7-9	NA	ASSLDMINSPLH
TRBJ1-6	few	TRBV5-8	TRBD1	ASSLDFQGANSPLH
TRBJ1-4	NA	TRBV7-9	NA	ASNRGSGWEKLF
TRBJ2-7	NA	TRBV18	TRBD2	ASSPPRGGREEQY
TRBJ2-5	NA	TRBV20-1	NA	SARKGETQY
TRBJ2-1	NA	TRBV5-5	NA	ASSLEGETNYNEQF
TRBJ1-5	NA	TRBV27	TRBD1	ASSLSTGPGQPQH
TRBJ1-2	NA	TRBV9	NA	ASSRLSATNYGYT
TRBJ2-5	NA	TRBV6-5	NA	ASRTPEGETQY
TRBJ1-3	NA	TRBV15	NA	ATSSTPGGVGNTIY
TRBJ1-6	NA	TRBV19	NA	ASSKTAAGSPLH
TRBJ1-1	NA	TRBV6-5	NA	ASSHPVTSEAF
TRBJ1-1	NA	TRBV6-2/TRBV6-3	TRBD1	ASTPGTGVTEAF
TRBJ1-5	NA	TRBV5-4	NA	ASSLGVSGQPQH
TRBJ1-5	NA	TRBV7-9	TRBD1	ASSRNTGGGNQPQH
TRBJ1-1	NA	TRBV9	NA	ASSVEGHTNTEAF